This passage covers 10 T cell receptor beta chains from one sample sequenced in a study of blood T cell repertoires in COVID-19. Repertoires were generated with immunoSEQ multiplex PCR, while TCRdb's copy carries only in-frame clones and drops some. The table records around 100,000 clones, 80% of them present only once. Sequencing was performed on peripheral blood. The receptors stem from a woman between 65 and 79 years old with acute or convalescent COVID-19.

The genes are TRBV12-2 and TRBJ1-3. TRBV12-2 is listed as a pseudogene. The CDR3 has 19 amino acids. The chain's CDR3 is CASRMFPGLSIISGNTIYF. The CDR3 DNA sequence: TGTGCAAGTCGTATGTTTCCGGGTCTTTCTATCATCTCTGGAAACACCATATATTTT.

The V call is TRBV9, the J call TRBJ1-1, with 8 bases lining up with TRBD1. CDR1 is SGDLS and CDR2 is YYNGEE in the germline V gene. V was pared by 0 bases and J by 5 bases, with 9 bases of the junction left unmatched. This CDR3 has 16 amino acids. The CDR3 nucleotides are TGTGCCAGCAGCGTAGGGGGCAGGGGGCAAGGTACTGAAGCTTTCTTT. It specifies CASSVGGRGQGTEAFF.

This chain connects TRBV5-1 to TRBJ1-5; D not certain. This CDR3 spans 15 amino acids. Germline loops: CDR1 SGHRS, CDR2 YFSETQ. V lost 4 bases to trimming and J lost 2 bases, with 13 bases between them. The CDR3 nucleotides read TGCGCCAGCAGCCTTCTAGGAGGACGCAATCAGCCCCAGCATTTT. It is translated as CASSLLGGRNQPQHF.

The chain carries TRBV7-8 and TRBJ2-2; perhaps TRBD1 as D (5 bases). V was clipped by 7 bases and J by 0 bases, with 15 bases between them. There are 16 residues in the CDR3. Per the germline V gene, CDR1 is SGHVS and CDR2 is FQNEAQ. CDR3 sequence (DNA): TGTGCCAGCATCCCAGGGCGTATTGCGAACACCGGGGAGCTGTTTTTT. Protein: CASIPGRIANTGELFF.

The chain links TRBV6-5 to TRBJ2-7; 8 bases are shared with TRBD1. In germline, CDR1 is MNHEY, CDR2 SVGAGI. Trimming removed 4 bases from V and 3 bases from J; junction bases left unmatched: 5. The CDR3 is 14 residues long. CDR3 nucleotide sequence: TGTGCCAGCAGTTTAAGGACAGGGATCTACGAGCAGTACTTC. This codes for CASSLRTGIYEQYF.

The rearrangement links TRBV6-5 to TRBJ1-2; 7 bases line up with TRBD1. Germline values: CDR1 MNHEY, CDR2 SVGAGI. The ends lost 5 bases at V and 2 bases at J; junction bases unmatched: 2. CDR3 length: 13 residues. The CDR3 DNA is TGTGCCAGCAGTACGACAGGGAACTATGGCTACACCTTC. It specifies CASSTTGNYGYTF.

Details on this clone: Other DNA sequences in this sample translate to the same CDR3. The genes are TRBV5-1 and TRBJ1-1; D uncertain. Germline V gene sequence: CDR1 SGHRS, CDR2 YFSETQ. The CDR3 extends over 13 amino acids. With 1 base removed from V and 3 bases from J, the gap between germline ends came to 7 bases. In DNA form, the CDR3 reads TGCGCCAGCAGCTTGACCGGGGACACTGAAGCTTTCTTT. As protein: CASSLTGDTEAFF.

The chain recombines TRBV11-2 with TRBJ1-2; 9 nucleotides align to TRBD1. The CDR3 contains 14 residues. Germline V gene data show CDR1 as SGHAT and CDR2 as FQNNGV. The J segment lost 8 bases and the V segment lost 5 bases, leaving 9 bases of the junction unmatched. The CDR3 loop is CASSGDRVLQGYTF. CDR3 in DNA: TGTGCCAGCAGCGGGGACAGGGTACTGCAAGGCTACACCTTC.

This chain uses TRBV27 with TRBJ2-1, with 9 positions matching TRBD2. Per germline, CDR1 MNHEY and CDR2 SMNVEV (reference sequence). The CDR3 has 18 residues. Trimming cost V 2 bases and J 0 bases; bases outside gene matches: 8. The CDR3 spells CASSLRGGGAFSYNEQFF. The CDR3 nucleotides read TGTGCCAGCAGTTTACGGGGCGGGGGGGCCTTCTCCTACAATGAGCAGTTCTTC.

This chain uses TRBV7-8 with TRBJ1-1; 8 nucleotides match TRBD1. Germline CDR1 reads SGHVS; CDR2 reads FQNEAQ. The CDR3 has 18 amino acids. J lost 5 bases, V lost 1 base, and 15 bases had no gene match. In DNA, the CDR3 is TGTGCCAGCAGCTTAGGCGGGGGTAAGACAGGGGCAAAGACTGAAGCTTTCTTT. Amino acid sequence: CASSLGGGKTGAKTEAFF.